Listed below are T cell receptor beta chains from one sample, sequenced in a study of glioma-infiltrating T cells after dendritic cell vaccination. Clones were read by immunoSEQ multiplex PCR, and TCRdb kept only the in-frame ones, dropping some. This sample yields some 90,000 clones, of which 75% to 90% are seen a single time; approximately 2% belongs to the top ten. The starting material was blood, obtained after dendritic cell vaccination. These receptors came from a human donor with glioblastoma. CDR3s include the opening cysteine and the closing phenylalanine or tryptophan. The order of the fields is D gene, V gene, J gene, clone size, CDR3 protein, CDR3 DNA. D genes are given only for firm matches. For some rows the clone size is stated as once, few or many, or as a class when expanded; others skip it.

TRBD1,TRBV7-9,TRBJ1-6,NA,CASSMDRGPYNSPLHF,TGTGCCAGCAGCATGGACAGGGGACCCTATAATTCACCCCTCCACTTT
NA,TRBV2,TRBJ1-5,once,CASRPDSHQPQHF,TGTGCCAGCAGACCCGACAGTCATCAGCCCCAGCATTTT
TRBD2,TRBV27,TRBJ2-7,NA,CASSLGLASRGEQYF,TGTGCCAGCAGTTTAGGACTAGCTTCCCGGGGCGAGCAGTACTTC
NA,TRBV4-1,TRBJ2-3,NA,CASSHPTADTQYF,TGCGCCAGCAGCCACCCGACAGCAGATACGCAGTATTTT
NA,TRBV10-3,TRBJ2-7,medium-sized,CAISVPRASSGEQYF,TGTGCCATCAGTGTACCCCGGGCCTCCTCGGGAGAGCAGTACTTC
NA,TRBV4-1,TRBJ2-6,few,CASSPEDSSGANVLTF,TGTGCCAGCAGCCCCGAGGACTCCTCTGGGGCCAACGTCCTGACTTTC
NA,TRBV18,TRBJ2-1,NA,CASSPMFLSSYNEQFF,TGTGCCAGCTCACCGATGTTCCTGAGCTCCTACAATGAGCAGTTCTTC
NA,TRBV11-2,TRBJ1-2,once,CASSLRGKGNYGYTF,TGTGCCAGCAGCTTAAGGGGGAAAGGCAACTATGGCTACACCTTC
NA,TRBV5-4,TRBJ1-1,NA,CASSLVGGGGGTEAFF,TGTGCCAGCAGCTTGGTGGGGGGCGGGGGAGGGACTGAAGCTTTCTTT
NA,TRBV18,TRBJ2-7,NA,CASSFGLSYEQYF,TGTGCCAGCTCATTCGGACTCTCCTACGAGCAGTACTTC
NA,TRBV5-1,TRBJ2-5,NA,CASSLGKDVGDRAGAETQYF,TGCGCCAGCAGCTTGGGAAAGGATGTGGGAGATAGGGCAGGCGCAGAGACCCAGTACTTC
TRBD2,TRBV19,TRBJ2-7,NA,CASRGLAGVSEQYF,TGTGCCAGCCGCGGACTAGCGGGGGTGTCCGAGCAGTACTTC
TRBD2,TRBV5-1,TRBJ2-3,NA,CASSFLAGTDTQYF,TGCGCCAGCAGCTTTCTAGCGGGCACAGATACGCAGTATTTT
NA,TRBV6-5,TRBJ1-1,few,CASSYDWTANTEAFF,TGTGCCAGCAGTTACGACTGGACTGCGAACACTGAAGCTTTCTTT
TRBD1,TRBV5-1,TRBJ2-5,once,CASSWDRAQETQYF,TGCGCCAGCAGCTGGGACAGAGCCCAAGAGACCCAGTACTTC
TRBD1,TRBV4-2,TRBJ2-3,few,CASSQLGQGLTDTQYF,TGTGCCAGCAGCCAACTGGGACAGGGTCTAACAGATACGCAGTATTTT
TRBD2,TRBV10-2,TRBJ2-1,once,CASMPAGGYNEQFF,TGCGCCAGCATGCCAGCGGGGGGTTACAATGAGCAGTTCTTC
TRBD1,TRBV10-1,TRBJ1-4,few,CARGQTVGHEKLFF,TGCGCCAGGGGACAGACCGTCGGCCATGAAAAACTGTTTTTT
NA,TRBV29-1,TRBJ2-4,NA,CSVEVVAKNIQYF,TGCAGCGTTGAGGTAGTAGCCAAAAACATTCAGTACTTC
NA,TRBV6-5,TRBJ2-4,NA,CASGEPGAKNIQYF,TGTGCCAGCGGAGAACCGGGGGCCAAAAACATTCAGTACTTC
TRBD1,TRBV6-4,TRBJ1-2,NA,CASSDSDRGYLAPFYGYTF,TGTGCCAGCAGTGACTCGGACAGGGGGTATCTAGCGCCCTTTTATGGCTACACCTTC
TRBD1,TRBV5-1,TRBJ2-2,NA,CARIGTEYTGELFF,TGCGCCAGAATCGGGACAGAATACACCGGGGAGCTGTTTTTT
NA,TRBV5-4,TRBJ2-3,NA,CASSFRTPRGTDTQYF,TGTGCCAGCAGCTTTAGGACTCCGCGAGGCACAGATACGCAGTATTTT
TRBD1,TRBV7-2,TRBJ1-1,NA,CASSSRDRILTEAFF,TGTGCCAGCAGCTCCCGGGACAGAATCCTCACTGAAGCTTTCTTT
TRBD2,TRBV5-4,TRBJ2-1,NA,CASSLEASGGYNEQFF,TGTGCCAGCAGCTTGGAAGCTAGCGGGGGTTACAATGAGCAGTTCTTC
TRBD2,TRBV13,TRBJ2-3,NA,CASSFSGRKAQYF,TGTGCCAGCAGCTTTAGCGGGAGGAAGGCGCAGTATTTT
NA,TRBV19,TRBJ1-1,NA,CASSRWSMNTEAFF,TGTGCCAGTAGTCGGTGGAGCATGAACACTGAAGCTTTCTTT
NA,TRBV5-6,TRBJ2-7,NA,CASSRTPSYEQYF,TGTGCCAGCAGCAGGACTCCGTCCTACGAGCAGTACTTC
NA,TRBV7-2,TRBJ2-7,many,CASSSQSGGYEQYF,TGTGCCAGCAGCTCGCAATCCGGCGGTTACGAGCAGTACTTC
TRBD1,TRBV6-1,TRBJ1-4,NA,CASSAGQGYEKLFF,TGTGCCAGCAGTGCGGGACAGGGTTATGAAAAACTGTTTTTT
TRBD1,TRBV29-1,TRBJ2-2,NA,CSVEPQQGELGELFF,TGCAGCGTTGAACCACAGCAGGGGGAGCTCGGGGAGCTGTTTTTT
NA,TRBV27,TRBJ1-1,NA,CASSLWPGVVTEAFF,TGTGCCAGCAGTTTATGGCCCGGGGTTGTCACTGAAGCTTTCTTT